Listed below are T cell receptor beta chains from one sample, sequenced in a study of blood T cell repertoires in COVID-19. Assay: immunoSEQ multiplex PCR; the TCRdb copy retains only in-frame clones and omits some. The sample records about 260,000 clones, about 86% being singletons. Sample: peripheral blood. The receptors derive from a man aged 30 to 45 with active or convalescent COVID-19. Both conserved end residues are part of each CDR3. The D gene is left open where the match is weak. Clone size appears in some rows only: once, few, many, or a class for an expanded clone.

NA,TRBV9,TRBD2,TRBJ2-3,CASSGGLTLAGDTQYF,TGTGCCAGCAGCGGGGGGCTCACACTAGCGGGGGATACGCAGTATTTT
NA,TRBV12-5,TRBD2,TRBJ2-1,CASGLDVGGYNEQFF,TGTGCTAGTGGTTTGGACGTGGGGGGGTACAATGAGCAGTTCTTC
NA,TRBV11-1,TRBD1,TRBJ2-1,CASSPARDRVLF,TGTGCCAGCAGCCCGGCTCGAGACAGGGTCCTCTTC
NA,TRBV5-5,NA,TRBJ1-6,CASSLSRLGSYNSPLHF,TGTGCCAGCAGCTTGTCCAGGCTGGGCTCCTATAATTCACCCCTCCACTTT
NA,TRBV7-2,NA,TRBJ2-3,CASSRVTSTDTQYF,TGTGCCAGCAGTCGAGTTACTAGCACAGATACGCAGTATTTT
NA,TRBV11-2,NA,TRBJ2-7,CASGTGNDPYEQYF,TGTGCCAGCGGTACAGGGAACGACCCGTACGAGCAGTACTTC
NA,TRBV5-4,NA,TRBJ1-4,CASSSRGSTTTTNEKLFF,TGTGCCAGCAGCTCCAGGGGTTCCACCACGACAACTAATGAAAAACTGTTTTTT
NA,TRBV2,NA,TRBJ1-3,CASSRLALSSGNTIYF,TGTGCCAGCAGTAGACTCGCGTTAAGCTCTGGAAACACCATATATTTT
NA,TRBV7-9,NA,TRBJ1-3,CASSPTLARVASGNTIYF,TGTGCCAGCAGCCCAACCCTCGCCAGGGTGGCCTCTGGAAACACCATATATTTT
NA,TRBV4-2,TRBD2,TRBJ2-2,CASSQVGRGENTGELFF,TGTGCCAGCAGCCAAGTTGGACGGGGGGAGAACACCGGGGAGCTGTTTTTT
NA,TRBV6-6,NA,TRBJ2-7,CASTFYSSSYEQYF,TGTGCCAGCACTTTTTACTCTAGCTCCTACGAGCAGTACTTC
few,TRBV5-5,TRBD1,TRBJ1-5,CASSLFLRQGHQPQHF,TGTGCCAGCAGCTTGTTTCTAAGACAGGGCCACCAGCCCCAGCATTTT
NA,TRBV7-8,TRBD1,TRBJ1-6,CASSWMGQYNSPLHF,TGTGCCAGCAGCTGGATGGGACAGTATAATTCACCCCTCCACTTT
NA,TRBV12-3/TRBV12-4,TRBD2,TRBJ2-7,CASSLGGREQYF,TGTGCCAGCAGTTTGGGAGGGCGCGAGCAGTACTTC
NA,TRBV4-1,NA,TRBJ2-7,CASSQESQGASYEQYF,TGCGCCAGCAGCCAAGAATCCCAAGGAGCTTCCTACGAGCAGTACTTC
NA,TRBV4-1,NA,TRBJ2-5,CASSRASGETQYF,TGCGCCAGCAGCCGAGCTTCGGGGGAGACCCAGTACTTC
NA,TRBV19,TRBD1,TRBJ2-2,CASSIWPPGTGGDGELFF,TGTGCCAGTAGTATATGGCCCCCCGGGACAGGGGGCGACGGGGAGCTGTTTTTT
NA,TRBV2,TRBD2,TRBJ2-7,CANRRTSGGQGYEQYF,TGTGCCAACAGAAGGACTAGCGGGGGCCAAGGATACGAGCAGTACTTC
NA,TRBV30,NA,TRBJ2-2,CATAMNEAGELFF,TGTGCAACGGCCATGAATGAGGCCGGGGAGCTGTTTTTT
NA,TRBV7-9,TRBD1,TRBJ1-6,CASSLGVGQGGASSPLHF,TGTGCCAGCAGCTTAGGGGTCGGACAGGGAGGTGCTAGTTCACCCCTCCACTTT
NA,TRBV6-5,NA,TRBJ1-2,CASSYRGRNYGYTF,TGTGCCAGCAGTTACAGGGGTCGTAACTATGGCTACACCTTC
NA,TRBV5-1,TRBD1,TRBJ1-1,CASSPGLTQGVLKAFF,TGCGCCAGCAGCCCGGGGCTAACACAGGGGGTGTTGAAAGCTTTCTTT
NA,TRBV10-2,TRBD1,TRBJ2-3,CASGQGGSTDTQYF,TGCGCCAGTGGACAGGGGGGGAGCACAGATACGCAGTATTTT
NA,TRBV18,NA,TRBJ1-1,CASSPAAKNTEAFF,TGTGCCAGCTCACCAGCCGCGAAGAACACTGAAGCTTTCTTT
NA,TRBV3-1/TRBV3-2,NA,TRBJ2-7,CASSPSTVPSYEQYF,TGTGCCAGCAGCCCTTCGACAGTCCCCTCCTACGAGCAGTACTTC
NA,TRBV9,TRBD2,TRBJ2-7,CASSGGTTEEQYF,TGTGCCAGCAGCGGCGGGACTACAGAGGAGCAGTACTTC
NA,TRBV2,TRBD1,TRBJ1-5,CASRTGGEGQPQHF,TGTGCCAGCAGGACAGGGGGCGAGGGCCAGCCCCAGCATTTT
NA,TRBV4-3,TRBD2,TRBJ2-1,CASSQALTGGSYNEQFF,TGCGCCAGCAGCCAAGCCCTAACGGGGGGGTCTTACAATGAGCAGTTCTTC
NA,TRBV4-3,NA,TRBJ1-4,CASRPRIEVNEKLFF,TGCGCCAGCAGGCCCCGAATCGAGGTTAATGAAAAACTGTTTTTT
once,TRBV29-1,TRBD1,TRBJ2-4,CSVADRAGKNIQYF,TGCAGCGTAGCGGACAGGGCAGGCAAAAACATTCAGTACTTC
NA,TRBV7-9,TRBD2,TRBJ2-1,CASSFESGGEFF,TGTGCCAGCAGCTTCGAAAGCGGGGGGGAGTTCTTC
NA,TRBV5-1,NA,TRBJ2-1,CASTPGAGQLYNEQFF,TGCGCCAGCACGCCCGGGGCGGGACAGCTATACAATGAGCAGTTCTTC
NA,TRBV7-9,TRBD2,TRBJ2-1,CASSSQLAGVYNEQFF,TGTGCCAGCAGCTCCCAATTAGCGGGGGTCTACAATGAGCAGTTCTTC
NA,TRBV15,TRBD1,TRBJ1-6,CATSRTGDYNSPLHF,TGTGCCACCAGCAGGACAGGGGACTATAATTCACCCCTCCACTTT
NA,TRBV5-6,NA,TRBJ1-2,CASSPDGDYGYTF,TGTGCCAGCAGCCCGGACGGGGACTATGGCTACACCTTC
NA,TRBV4-1,NA,TRBJ2-2,CASSRRTGAGTQSTGELFF,TGCGCCAGCAGCCGACGGACTGGGGCAGGGACACAATCCACCGGGGAGCTGTTTTTT
NA,TRBV3-1/TRBV3-2,NA,TRBJ2-7,CASSQERRNEQYF,TGTGCCAGCAGCCAAGAGAGGCGAAACGAGCAGTACTTC
NA,TRBV29-1,NA,TRBJ1-2,CSVTQSTGTDYGYTF,TGCAGCGTAACGCAGTCAACAGGGACGGACTATGGCTACACCTTC
NA,TRBV11-2,TRBD2,TRBJ2-7,CASRSPKRGYEQYF,TGTGCCTCAAGGTCACCCAAGCGGGGCTACGAGCAGTACTTC
NA,TRBV5-5,TRBD1,TRBJ2-3,CASSLVGQGAADTQYF,TGTGCCAGCAGCTTGGTAGGCCAGGGGGCTGCAGATACGCAGTATTTT
NA,TRBV5-4,NA,TRBJ2-5,CASSRGSQETQYF,TGTGCCAGCAGCCGGGGGAGCCAAGAGACCCAGTACTTC
once,TRBV4-1,TRBD2,TRBJ2-5,CASSHGYSGDEETQYF,TGCGCCAGCAGCCATGGATATAGCGGGGATGAAGAGACCCAGTACTTC
once,TRBV7-2,TRBD2,TRBJ2-7,CASSSLAGGPGYEQYF,TGTGCCAGCAGCTCCTTAGCGGGGGGGCCTGGTTACGAGCAGTACTTC
NA,TRBV18,NA,TRBJ1-4,CASSRAATNEKLFF,TGTGCCAGCTCACGGGCCGCAACTAATGAAAAACTGTTTTTT
once,TRBV27,TRBD1,TRBJ2-5,CASSFIKPGQGVETQYF,TGTGCCAGCAGCTTTATAAAGCCGGGACAGGGGGTGGAGACCCAGTACTTC
NA,TRBV6-5,TRBD1,TRBJ1-4,CARDRGGLAEKLFF,TGTGCCAGGGACAGGGGGGGCCTTGCTGAAAAACTGTTTTTT